This entry lists 11 T cell receptor beta chains sequenced from one sample in a study of OX40 agonist ivuxolimab in advanced cancers. Here immunoSEQ multiplex PCR was the method, and the copy in TCRdb shows in-frame clones only, minus some. The data show under 11,000 clones, 77% seen once. The source was CD4+ or CD8+ T cells sorted from blood, collected in a trial of the OX40 agonist ivuxolimab. Every receptor here comes from an adult with an advanced solid tumor such as melanoma, head and neck, liver or kidney cancer.

About this clone: The same CDR3 also results from other DNA sequences found in this sample. The chain carries TRBV19 and TRBJ2-7; the D gene is possibly TRBD2 (5 bases). The CDR3 has 18 residues. Germline V gene lookup returns CDR1 LNHDA and CDR2 SQIVND (reference sequence). V lost 4 bases to trimming and J lost 5 bases, with 27 bases between them. The CDR3: CASSSRDAIFVTSDEQYF. CDR3 nucleotides: TGTGCCAGTAGTAGCCGGGATGCCATTTTCGTAACAAGCGACGAGCAGTACTTC.

This clone was counted once. The chain combines TRBV9 with TRBJ2-2, with 7 positions matching TRBD1. The CDR3 is 16 residues long. The V and J ends lost 3 bases and 0 bases, in that order; junction bases with no gene match: 5. Germline CDR1 is SGDLS and CDR2 is YYNGEE. The chain's CDR3 is CASSERDRSNTGELFF. The DNA for the CDR3 is TGTGCCAGCAGCGAGAGGGACAGATCGAACACCGGGGAGCTGTTTTTT. Together with reference TRBV9 and TRBJ2-2, the CDR3 gives the full variable domain: DSGVTQTPKHLITATGQRVTLRCSPRSGDLSVYWYQQSLDQGLQFLIQYYNGEERAKGNILERFSAQQFPDLHSELNLSSLELGDSALYFCASSERDRSNTGELFFGEGSRLTVL.

The rearrangement uses TRBV2 and TRBJ2-1, with no clear D. CDR3 length: 17 residues. The germline V and J ends were trimmed by 8 bases and 1 base, with 21 bases remaining between them. CDR1 and CDR2 (germline): SNHLY, FYNNEI. CDR3 loop: CASFQRPQALSYNEQFF. Written as DNA, the CDR3 is TGTGCCAGCTTCCAGCGACCCCAAGCCCTGTCCTACAATGAGCAGTTCTTC.

This rearrangement joins TRBV6-5 to TRBJ2-3; 9 positions match TRBD2. This CDR3 is 15 amino acids long. Germline V gene sequence: CDR1 MNHEY, CDR2 SVGAGI. V was clipped by 6 bases and J by 2 bases; unmatched bases: 6. CDR3 sequence: CASRAGLASTDTQYF. The CDR3 DNA follows: TGTGCCAGCAGAGCGGGACTAGCTTCCACAGATACGCAGTATTTT.

J is TRBJ2-6 and V is TRBV9; D is perhaps TRBD1 or TRBD2 (5 bases each). The CDR3 contains 17 residues. CDR1 is SGDLS, CDR2 YYNGEE, per germline. The V gene lost 3 bases and the J gene lost 4 bases, with 17 bases spanning the gap. The CDR3 spells CASSDSFWGSGANVLTF. CDR3 DNA sequence: TGTGCCAGCAGCGACAGCTTTTGGGGGTCCGGGGCCAACGTCCTGACTTTC.

The chain is built from TRBV11-3 and TRBJ1-1; 8 bases align to TRBD1. V trimming: 5 bases; J trimming: 5 bases; junction bases outside the gene matches: 7. Germline CDR1 and CDR2: SGHNT and YENEEA. This CDR3 region has 14 residues. This CDR3 reads CASSQGQGGTEAFF. CDR3 coding DNA: TGTGCCAGCAGCCAAGGACAGGGTGGGACTGAAGCTTTCTTT.

This rearrangement joins TRBV6-1 to TRBJ2-7; 9 bases match TRBD1. Trimming took 4 bases from V and 3 from J; bases not matched to a gene: 7. CDR3 size: 15 residues. Germline-derived CDR1 and CDR2 are MNHNS and SASEGT. CDR3 sequence (DNA): TGTGCCAGCAGTGGCGCGGGACAGGGCTTCTACGAGCAGTACTTC. This encodes CASSGAGQGFYEQYF.

CDR3 coding DNA: TGTGCCAGCAGTGACTCAGGGGGGCCGGACACCGGGGAGCTGTTTTTT. It specifies CASSDSGGPDTGELFF. The J gene is TRBJ2-2, the V gene TRBV6-4; TRBD1 or TRBD2 may be the D gene (6 bases each). The germline CDR1 and CDR2 sequences are MRHNA and SNTAGT. The CDR3 loop spans 16 amino acids. The V end lost 0 bases, the J end lost 3 bases, and 11 bases lay between the germline ends.

The chain has TRBV11-2 and TRBJ1-2, with D possibly matching TRBD1 (6 bases). This CDR3 is built from 14 residues. Trimming left V 7 bases short and J 8 bases short, with 20 bases between. In germline, CDR1 is SGHAT, CDR2 FQNNGV. The CDR3 sequence: CASNPSGEPGGYTF. The DNA of the CDR3 is TGTGCCAGCAACCCATCAGGGGAACCGGGGGGCTACACCTTC.

The chain joins TRBV7-8 to TRBJ2-1; 9 positions match TRBD2. The CDR3 sequence is 16 residues long. Trimming took 1 base from V and 4 from J; bases not matched to a gene: 5. Germline CDR1 reads SGHVS; CDR2 reads FQNEAQ. Written as DNA, the CDR3 is TGTGCCAGCAGCTTAGAGGTGACTAGCGGATACAATGAGCAGTTCTTC. Amino acids: CASSLEVTSGYNEQFF.

This clone occurred a few times. This chain connects TRBV9 to TRBJ2-7; maybe TRBD2 (6 bases). Trimming removed 2 bases at V and 4 bases at J, with 16 bases between. This CDR3 has 15 residues. Germline CDR1 and CDR2: SGDLS and YYNGEE. The CDR3 DNA sequence: TGTGCCAGCAGCGTTGGGACTCTAGAAGGGTACGAGCAGTACTTC. It yields the protein CASSVGTLEGYEQYF.